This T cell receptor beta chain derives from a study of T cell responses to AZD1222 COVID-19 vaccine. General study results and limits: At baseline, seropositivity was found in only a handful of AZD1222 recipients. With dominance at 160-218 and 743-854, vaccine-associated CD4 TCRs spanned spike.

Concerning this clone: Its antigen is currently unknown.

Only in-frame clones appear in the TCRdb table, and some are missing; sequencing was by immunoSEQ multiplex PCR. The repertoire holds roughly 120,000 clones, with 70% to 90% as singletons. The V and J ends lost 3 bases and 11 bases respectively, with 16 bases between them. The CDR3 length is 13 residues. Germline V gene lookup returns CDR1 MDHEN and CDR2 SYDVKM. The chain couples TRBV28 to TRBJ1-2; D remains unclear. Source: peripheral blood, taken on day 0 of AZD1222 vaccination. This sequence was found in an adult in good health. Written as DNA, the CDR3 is TGTGCCAGCAGTTTGGGTCAAGGGCAGTTATACACCTTC. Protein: CASSLGQGQLYTF.